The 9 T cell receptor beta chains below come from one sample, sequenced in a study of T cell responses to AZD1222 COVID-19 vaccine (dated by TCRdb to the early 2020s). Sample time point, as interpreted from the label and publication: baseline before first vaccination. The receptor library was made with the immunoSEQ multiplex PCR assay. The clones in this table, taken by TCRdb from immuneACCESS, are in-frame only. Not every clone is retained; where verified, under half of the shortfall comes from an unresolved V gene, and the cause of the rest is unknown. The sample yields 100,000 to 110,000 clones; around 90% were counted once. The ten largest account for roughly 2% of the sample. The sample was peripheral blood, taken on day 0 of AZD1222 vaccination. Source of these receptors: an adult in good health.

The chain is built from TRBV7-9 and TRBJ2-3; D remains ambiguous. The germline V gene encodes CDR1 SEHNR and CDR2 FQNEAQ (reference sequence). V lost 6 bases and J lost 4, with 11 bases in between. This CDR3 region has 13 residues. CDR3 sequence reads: CASSIPEADTQYF. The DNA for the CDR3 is TGTGCCAGCAGTATCCCGGAAGCAGATACGCAGTATTTT.

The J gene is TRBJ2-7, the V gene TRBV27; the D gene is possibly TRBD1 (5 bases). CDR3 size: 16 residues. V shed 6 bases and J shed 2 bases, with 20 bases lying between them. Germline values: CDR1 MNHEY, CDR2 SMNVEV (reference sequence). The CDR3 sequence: CASSHPEGAPAYEQYF. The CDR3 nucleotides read TGTGCCAGCAGCCACCCGGAAGGGGCACCCGCCTACGAGCAGTACTTC.

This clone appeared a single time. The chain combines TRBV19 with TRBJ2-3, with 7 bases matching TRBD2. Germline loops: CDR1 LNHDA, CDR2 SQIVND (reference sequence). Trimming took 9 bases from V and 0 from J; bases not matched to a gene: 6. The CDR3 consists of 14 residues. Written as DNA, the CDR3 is TGTGCCAGCAGACTAGCTGCGAGCACAGATACGCAGTATTTT. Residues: CASRLAASTDTQYF.

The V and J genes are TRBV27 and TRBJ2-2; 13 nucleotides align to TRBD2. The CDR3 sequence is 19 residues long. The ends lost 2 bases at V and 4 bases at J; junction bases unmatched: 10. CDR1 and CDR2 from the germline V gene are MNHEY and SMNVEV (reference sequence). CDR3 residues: CASSLKRTSGSWATGELFF. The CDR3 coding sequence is TGTGCCAGCAGTTTAAAGAGGACTAGCGGGAGTTGGGCCACCGGGGAGCTGTTTTTT.

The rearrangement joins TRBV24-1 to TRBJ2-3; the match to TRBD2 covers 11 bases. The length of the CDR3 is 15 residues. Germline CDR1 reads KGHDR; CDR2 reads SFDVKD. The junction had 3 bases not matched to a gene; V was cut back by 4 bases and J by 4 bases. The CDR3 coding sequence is TGTGCCACCAGTGACACTAGCGGGAGTGCAGATACGCAGTATTTT. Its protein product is CATSDTSGSADTQYF.

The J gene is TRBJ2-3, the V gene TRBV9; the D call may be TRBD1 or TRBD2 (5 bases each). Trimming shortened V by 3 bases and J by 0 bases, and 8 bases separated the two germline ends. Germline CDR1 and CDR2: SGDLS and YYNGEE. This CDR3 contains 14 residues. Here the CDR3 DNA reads TGTGCCAGCAGCGGAGGGGTTAGCACAGATACGCAGTATTTT. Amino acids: CASSGGVSTDTQYF.

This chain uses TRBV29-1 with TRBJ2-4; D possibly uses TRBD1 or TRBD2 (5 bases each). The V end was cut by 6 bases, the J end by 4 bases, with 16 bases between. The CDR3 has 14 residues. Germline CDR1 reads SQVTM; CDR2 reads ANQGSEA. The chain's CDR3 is CSVIVGDVKNIQYF. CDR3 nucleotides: TGCAGCGTCATAGTGGGGGATGTAAAAAACATTCAGTACTTC.

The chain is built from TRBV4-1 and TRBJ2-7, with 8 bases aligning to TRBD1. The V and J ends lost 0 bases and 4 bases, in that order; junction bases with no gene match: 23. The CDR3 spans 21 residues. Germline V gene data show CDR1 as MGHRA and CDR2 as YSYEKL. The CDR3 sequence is CASSQDAGPDRTGTYEYEQYF. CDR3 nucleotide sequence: TGCGCCAGCAGCCAAGATGCGGGGCCCGATCGGACAGGGACATACGAATACGAGCAGTACTTC.

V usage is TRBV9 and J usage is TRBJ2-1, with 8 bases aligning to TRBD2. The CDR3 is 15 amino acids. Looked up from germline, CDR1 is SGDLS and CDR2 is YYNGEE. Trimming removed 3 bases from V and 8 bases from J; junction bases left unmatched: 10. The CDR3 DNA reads TGTGCCAGCAGCGAGGAAGGGACTAGTGTCGATGAGCAGTTCTTC. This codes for CASSEEGTSVDEQFF.